Below are 20 T cell receptor beta chains sequenced from a single sample in a study of response to subunit inactivated influenza vaccine. TCRdb itself ran the RT-PCR reads through MiXCR, one entry per CDR3 protein. The sample has hundreds of thousands of distinct CDR3 sequences, approximately 18% seen once. Source: PBMCs from blood, taken roughly 5 days after vaccination. The receptors here all came from a man between 50 and 59 years old who received an inactivated influenza vaccine.

This clonotype was seen a few times. The chain carries TRBV28 and TRBJ1-6, with D possibly being TRBD1 (5 bases). The CDR3 is 17 residues long. The V end was cut by 2 bases, the J end by 4 bases, with 15 bases between. CDR1 and CDR2 from the germline V gene are MDHEN and SYDVKM. In DNA, the CDR3 is TGTGCCAGCAGTTTAGATTCGGGCGCAGGGTATAATTCACCCCTCCACTTT. It specifies CASSLDSGAGYNSPLHF. The full variable domain, in which reference TRBV28 and TRBJ1-6 provide the parts outside the CDR3, is DVKVTQSSRYLVKRTGEKVFLECVQDMDHENMFWYRQDPGLGLRLIYFSYDVKMKEKGDIPEGYSVSREKKERFSLILESASTNQTSMYLCASSLDSGAGYNSPLHFGNGTRLTVT.

The CDR3 DNA sequence: TGTGCCATCAGTGAAGGGAAAGATACGCAGTATTTT. Translated: CAISEGKDTQYF. The chain combines TRBV10-3 with TRBJ2-3; D gene uncertain. CDR3 length: 12 residues. Germline-derived CDR1 and CDR2 are ENHRY and SYGVKD. V was pared by 3 bases and J by 5 bases, with 6 bases between.

The table lists this clonotype with a few counts. CDR3 protein: CASSDIAGGTYEQYF. CDR3 bases: TGTGCCAGCAGTGATATCGCAGGGGGCACCTACGAGCAGTACTTC. The V call is TRBV6-1, the J call TRBJ2-7, with TRBD1 matching over 8 bases. CDR1 and CDR2 (germline): MNHNS, SASEGT. The CDR3 extends over 15 amino acids. V dropped 3 bases and J dropped 2; count of bases not matched to a gene: 6.

This clonotype came up a few times. The V and J genes are TRBV27 and TRBJ2-1, with 7 positions matching TRBD2. Germline lookup yields CDR1 MNHEY and CDR2 SMNVEV (reference sequence). J gave up 5 bases and V 4 bases, and 11 bases lay outside the gene matches. CDR3 size: 16 residues. CDR3 amino acids: CASSSYLSGAHNEQFF. CDR3 bases: TGTGCCAGCAGTTCCTACTTAAGCGGGGCACACAATGAGCAGTTCTTC.

This clonotype was recorded a few times. This chain connects TRBV5-6 to TRBJ2-3, with TRBD1 identical over 7 bases. The trim removed 1 base at V and 5 bases at J, leaving 1 base unmatched. Germline V gives CDR1 SGHDT, CDR2 YYEEEE. This CDR3 region has 13 residues. This CDR3 reads CASSLTGVDTQYF. CDR3 DNA: TGTGCCAGCAGCTTGACAGGGGTAGATACGCAGTATTTT.

The gene calls are TRBV3-1 and TRBJ2-3; a possible D gene is TRBD2 (6 bases). This CDR3 spans 16 amino acids. Germline V gives CDR1 LGHDT, CDR2 YNNKEL (reference sequence). The V end lost 1 base, the J end lost 8 bases, and 19 bases lay between the germline ends. In nucleotides, the CDR3 is TGTGCCAGCAGCCAAGGAGGTAGCGGAGTCCCTGTTACGCAGTATTTT. It is translated as CASSQGGSGVPVTQYF.

In its sample, this clonotype was seen many times. The chain uses TRBV29-1 and TRBJ2-1; 7 bases are shared with TRBD2. Germline CDR1 and CDR2: SQVTM and ANQGSEA. The junction had 3 bases not matched to a gene; V was cut back by 3 bases and J by 7 bases. The CDR3 spans 12 residues. For the CDR3, the DNA is TGCAGCGTTGATGGGGGGGATAATGAGCAGTTCTTC. It codes for CSVDGGDNEQFF.

This chain connects TRBV7-9 to TRBJ1-2, with TRBD1 matching over 7 bases. V was clipped by 5 bases and J by 4 bases; unmatched bases: 7. The CDR3 is 14 residues long. Germline-derived CDR1 and CDR2 are SEHNR and FQNEAQ (reference sequence). The CDR3 reads CASSKRQGSYGYTF. The DNA of the CDR3 is TGTGCCAGCAGCAAACGACAGGGTTCCTATGGCTACACCTTC. Filled out from reference TRBV7-9 and TRBJ1-2, the complete variable domain reads DTGVSQNPRHKITKRGQNVTFRCDPISEHNRLYWYRQTLGQGPEFLTYFQNEAQLEKSRLLSDRFSAERPKGSFSTLEIQRTEQGDSAMYLCASSKRQGSYGYTFGSGTRLTVV.

DNA of the CDR3: TGTGCCAGCGGGATTGACAATCTTAACACCGGGGAGCTGTTTTTT. Translated: CASGIDNLNTGELFF. The chain links TRBV5-6 to TRBJ2-2, with D unresolved. V was trimmed by 7 bases and J by 2 bases, leaving 15 bases between them. Germline CDR1 reads SGHDT; CDR2 reads YYEEEE. This CDR3 region has 15 residues. The full variable domain, completed using reference TRBV5-6 and TRBJ2-2, is DAGVTQSPTHLIKTRGQQVTLRCSPKSGHDTVSWYQQALGQGPQFIFQYYEEEERQRGNFPDRFSGHQFPNYSSELNVNALLLGDSALYLCASGIDNLNTGELFFGEGSRLTVL.

This clonotype was seen more than once but under ten times. This chain joins TRBV5-1 and TRBJ2-7, with 11 bases aligning to TRBD1. The germline V gene has CDR1 SGHRS and CDR2 YFSETQ. The CDR3 covers 16 residues. V trimming: 1 base; J trimming: 3 bases; junction bases outside the gene matches: 6. The CDR3 is CASSLQPGTGGYEQYF. The CDR3 DNA sequence: TGCGCCAGCAGCTTGCAGCCCGGGACAGGGGGCTACGAGCAGTACTTC.

This chain links TRBV18 with TRBJ1-2; possible D gene TRBD1, 5 bases. Trimming stripped 3 bases from V and 2 bases from J, with 7 bases between. The germline CDR1 and CDR2 sequences are KGHSH and LQKENI. The CDR3 covers 13 residues. The CDR3 DNA reads as TGTGCCAGCTCACCCAGGGTGAACTATGGCTACACCTTC. Translation: CASSPRVNYGYTF.

The gene calls are TRBV3-1 and TRBJ2-1; TRBD2 aligns across 12 bases. In germline, CDR1 is LGHDT, CDR2 YNNKEL (reference sequence). V was clipped by 8 bases and J by 7 bases; unmatched bases: 3. The CDR3 covers 13 residues. The CDR3 reads CASGTSGLNEQFF. For the CDR3, the DNA is TGTGCCAGCGGGACTAGCGGGCTAAATGAGCAGTTCTTC.

This chain links TRBV7-2 with TRBJ1-5; 7 nucleotides line up with TRBD1. Per the germline V gene, CDR1 is SGHTA and CDR2 is FQGNSA. The length of the CDR3 is 15 residues. J was trimmed by 0 bases and V by 3 bases; bases with no gene match: 2. The CDR3 sequence: CASSLTGPSNQPQHF. As DNA, the CDR3 is TGTGCCAGCAGCTTGACAGGGCCTAGCAATCAGCCCCAGCATTTT.

A few counts support this clonotype. This sequence joins TRBV20-1 and TRBJ2-2, with D perhaps TRBD1 (6 bases). Germline CDR1 DFQATT, CDR2 SNEGSKA (reference sequence). V was clipped by 2 bases and J by 0 bases, with 7 bases between them. CDR3 length: 14 amino acids. The CDR3 here is CSARRQANTGELFF. Here the CDR3 DNA reads TGCAGTGCTAGACGACAGGCGAACACCGGGGAGCTGTTTTTT.

This clonotype was counted a few times. This rearrangement joins TRBV4-3 to TRBJ2-7; no clear D. Germline values: CDR1 LGHNA, CDR2 YSLEER. The CDR3 extends over 14 amino acids. V was trimmed by 0 bases and J by 2 bases, leaving 8 bases between them. Here the CDR3 reads CASSQDEQTYEQYF. The DNA for the CDR3 is TGCGCCAGCAGCCAAGATGAACAGACCTACGAGCAGTACTTC.

The V call is TRBV14, the J call TRBJ2-2, with D perhaps TRBD1 or TRBD2 (5 bases each). Germline assignment: CDR1 SGHDN and CDR2 FVKESK. V was clipped by 0 bases and J by 1 base, with 18 bases between them. This CDR3 is 19 amino acids long. The CDR3: CASSQDRRLGPLNTGELFF. CDR3 coding DNA: TGTGCCAGCAGCCAAGATCGCCGCTTGGGACCGTTGAACACCGGGGAGCTGTTTTTT. Together with reference TRBV14 and TRBJ2-2, the CDR3 gives the full variable domain: EAGVTQFPSHSVIEKGQTVTLRCDPISGHDNLYWYRRVMGKEIKFLLHFVKESKQDESGMPNNRFLAERTGGTYSTLKVQPAELEDSGVYFCASSQDRRLGPLNTGELFFGEGSRLTVL.

This clonotype showed up just a few times. The CDR3 region has the DNA TGTGCCAGCAGCCAAGATGGACGGGAGGGCTTGATGTTTTTT. Protein product: CASSQDGREGLMFF. V usage is TRBV4-2 and J usage is TRBJ2-2; 8 bases map to TRBD2. CDR1 is LGHNA, CDR2 YNFKEQ, per germline. The CDR3 is made up of 14 amino acids. The ends lost 0 bases at V and 15 bases at J; junction bases unmatched: 9.

The rearrangement uses TRBV5-1 and TRBJ2-2, with 7 bases identical to TRBD1. Germline CDR1 and CDR2: SGHRS and YFSETQ. Trimming cost V 4 bases and J 0 bases; bases outside gene matches: 6. The CDR3 runs to 16 residues. The CDR3 DNA is TGCGCCAGCAGCACTAGGACAGGACCGAACACCGGGGAGCTGTTTTTT. This translates into CASSTRTGPNTGELFF. The whole variable domain, filled in from reference TRBV5-1 and TRBJ2-2, reads KAGVTQTPRYLIKTRGQQVTLSCSPISGHRSVSWYQQTPGQGLQFLFEYFSETQRNKGNFPGRFSGRQFSNSRSEMNVSTLELGDSALYLCASSTRTGPNTGELFFGEGSRLTVL.

In regard to this clonotype: One end of the junction fails to match germline, which may point to a read error. V gene TRBV7-9 combines with J gene TRBJ2-5, with a weak D call TRBD1 (5 bases). The CDR3 spans 13 residues. Germline values: CDR1 SEHNR, CDR2 FQNEAQ (reference sequence). The CDR3 loop is CASRLDSQETQYF. CDR3 in DNA: TGTGCCAGCAGATTAGACAGCCAAGAGACCCAGTACTTC.

This clonotype has more than one count but fewer than ten. The chain has TRBV20-1 and TRBJ1-1; D is perhaps TRBD1 (5 bases). With 2 bases removed from V and 4 bases from J, the gap between germline ends came to 11 bases. CDR3 length equals 13 residues. Germline-derived CDR1 and CDR2 are DFQATT and SNEGSKA (reference sequence). The CDR3: CSARTGHLTEAFF. In nucleotides, the CDR3 is TGCAGTGCTAGAACAGGACATCTCACTGAAGCTTTCTTT.